This T cell receptor beta chain was sequenced during a study of T cell changes during pregnancy in multiple sclerosis. TCRdb keeps only in-frame clones here, not all; method: immunoSEQ multiplex PCR. The profile shows about 40,000 clones, nearly 90% of them singletons. Germline CDR1 and CDR2: LNHDA and SQIVND (reference sequence). The CDR3 is 16 amino acids. V lost 7 bases and J 0 bases, leaving 18 bases between the germline ends. The origin of this receptor is a female donor with multiple sclerosis, enrolled in a pregnancy study. V is TRBV19 and J is TRBJ1-1; the D gene is possibly TRBD1 (6 bases). The material sequenced was CD4+ T cells from peripheral blood mononuclear cells, taken in the first trimester of pregnancy. The CDR3 loop reads CASTFLGGGLNTEAFF. The CDR3 coding sequence is TGTGCCAGTACCTTCCTAGGGGGTGGGCTGAACACTGAAGCTTTCTTT.